Following are 3 T cell receptor beta chains from one sample sequenced in a study of cytomegalovirus exposure and HLA in healthy donors. The PCR used 60 Vbeta and 13 Jbeta primers. Sequencing used immunoSEQ multiplex PCR; TCRdb keeps in-frame clones, though not all of them. The sample has roughly 95,000 clones; more than 75% are singletons. The sequencing input was PBMCs. The receptors were gathered from a young man in good health and CMV-seropositive.

This clone was counted a few times. The chain employs TRBV13 and TRBJ2-1; no firm D call. Germline V gene data show CDR1 as PRHDT and CDR2 as FYEKMQ (reference sequence). The CDR3 has 12 residues. V dropped 3 bases and J dropped 8 bases, with 8 bases sitting between them. CDR3 loop: CASSFLNYEQFF. The CDR3 coding sequence is TGTGCCAGCAGCTTTCTTAACTATGAGCAGTTCTTC.

The chain uses TRBV19 and TRBJ1-5; 7 positions agree with TRBD1. The germline CDR1 and CDR2 sequences are LNHDA and SQIVND (reference sequence). With 6 bases clipped from V and 0 bases from J, the junction kept 5 bases outside the gene matches. There are 15 residues in the CDR3. CDR3 loop: CASSTDRPSNQPQHF. DNA for the CDR3: TGTGCCAGTAGCACGGACAGGCCTAGCAATCAGCCCCAGCATTTT.

This chain joins TRBV6-1 and TRBJ2-7, with D possibly TRBD2 on 6 matching bases. Germline CDR1 is MNHNS and CDR2 is SASEGT. Trimming stripped 6 bases from V and 4 bases from J, with 13 bases between. The length of the CDR3 is 13 residues. CDR3 loop: CASSPRETYEQYV. CDR3 bases: TGTGCCAGCAGCCCCCGGGAGACATACGAGCAGTACGTC.